This TCR beta chain was identified during a study of blood T cell repertoires in COVID-19. Study as a whole: From the United States, Italy and Spain came samples of acute and convalescent COVID-19. T cells, B-cell-depleted T cells, or PBMCs supplied cDNA or gDNA.

J was trimmed by 8 bases and V by 1 base; bases with no gene match: 10. This CDR3 contains 16 residues. Germline V gene lookup returns CDR1 LGHNA and CDR2 YNFKEQ. Original analysis: Estimation of nucleated cell counts relied on the amplification of reference gene primers. Some clones are missing from TCRdb's copy, which holds only in-frame ones; the method was immunoSEQ multiplex PCR. The V and J calls and clone size were taken over from that table, and D and trimming were inferred from the DNA. Among roughly 66,000 clones listed, roughly 82% were seen once. The specimen was peripheral blood. The receptor's source is a man aged 55-75 years with acute or convalescent COVID-19. The V and J genes are TRBV4-2 and TRBJ2-1, with TRBD2 matching 8 bases. CDR3 sequence: CASSQAPGGGSDEQFF. CDR3 bases: TGTGCCAGCAGCCAAGCCCCCGGGGGGGGATCGGATGAGCAGTTCTTC.